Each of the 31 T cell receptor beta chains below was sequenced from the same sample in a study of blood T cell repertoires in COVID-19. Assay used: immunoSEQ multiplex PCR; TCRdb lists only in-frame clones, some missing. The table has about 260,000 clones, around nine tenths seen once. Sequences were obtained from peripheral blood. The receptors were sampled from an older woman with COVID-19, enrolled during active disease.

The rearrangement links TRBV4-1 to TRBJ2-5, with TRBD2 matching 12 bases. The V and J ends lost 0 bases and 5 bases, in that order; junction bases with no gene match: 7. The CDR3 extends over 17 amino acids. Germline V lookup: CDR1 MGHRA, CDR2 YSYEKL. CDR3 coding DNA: TGCGCCAGCAGCCAAGAGCCTCTAGCGGGAGGGAGGGAGACCCAGTACTTC. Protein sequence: CASSQEPLAGGRETQYF.

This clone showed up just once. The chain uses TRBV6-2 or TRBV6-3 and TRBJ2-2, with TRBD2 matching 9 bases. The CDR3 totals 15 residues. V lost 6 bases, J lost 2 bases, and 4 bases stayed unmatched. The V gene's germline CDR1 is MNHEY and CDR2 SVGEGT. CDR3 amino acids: CASSRGGVNTGELFF. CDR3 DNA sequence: TGTGCCAGCAGCCGCGGGGGGGTAAACACCGGGGAGCTGTTTTTT.

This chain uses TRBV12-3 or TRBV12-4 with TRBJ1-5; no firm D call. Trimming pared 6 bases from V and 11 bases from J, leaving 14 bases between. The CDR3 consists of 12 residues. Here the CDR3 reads CASSQTSSAQHF. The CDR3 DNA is TGTGCCAGCAGCCAGACATCCTCCGCCCAGCATTTT.

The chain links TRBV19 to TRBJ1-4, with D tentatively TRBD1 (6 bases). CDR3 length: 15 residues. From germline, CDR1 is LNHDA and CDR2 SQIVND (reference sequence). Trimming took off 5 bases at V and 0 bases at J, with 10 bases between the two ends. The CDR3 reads CASSRGTTTNEKLFF. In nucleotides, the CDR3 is TGTGCCAGTAGTCGTGGGACAACAACTAATGAAAAACTGTTTTTT.

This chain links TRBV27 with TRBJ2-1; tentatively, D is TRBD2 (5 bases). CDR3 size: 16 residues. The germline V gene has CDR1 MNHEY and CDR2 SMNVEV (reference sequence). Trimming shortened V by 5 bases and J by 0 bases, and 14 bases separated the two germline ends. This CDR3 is CASSTGGLVSYNEQFF. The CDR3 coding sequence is TGTGCCAGCAGTACCGGAGGACTCGTCTCCTACAATGAGCAGTTCTTC.

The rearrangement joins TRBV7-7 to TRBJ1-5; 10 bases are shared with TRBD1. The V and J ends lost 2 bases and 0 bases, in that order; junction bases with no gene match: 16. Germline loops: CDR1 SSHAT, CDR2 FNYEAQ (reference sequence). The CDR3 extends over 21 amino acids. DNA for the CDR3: TGTGCCAGCAGCTTAACTCTCCGACAGGGGGCGAAGCTAGATAGCAATCAGCCCCAGCATTTT. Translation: CASSLTLRQGAKLDSNQPQHF. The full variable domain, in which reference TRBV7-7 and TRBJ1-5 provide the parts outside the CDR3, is GAGVSQSPRYKVTKRGQDVTLRCDPISSHATLYWYQQALGQGPEFLTYFNYEAQPDKSGLPSDRFSAERPEGSISTLTIQRTEQRDSAMYRCASSLTLRQGAKLDSNQPQHFGDGTRLSIL.

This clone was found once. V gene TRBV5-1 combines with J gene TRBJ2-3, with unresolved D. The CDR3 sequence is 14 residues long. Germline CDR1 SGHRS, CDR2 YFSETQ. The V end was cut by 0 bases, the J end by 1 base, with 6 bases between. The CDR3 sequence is CASSLDSGTDTQYF. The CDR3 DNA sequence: TGCGCCAGCAGCTTGGACAGTGGCACAGATACGCAGTATTTT.

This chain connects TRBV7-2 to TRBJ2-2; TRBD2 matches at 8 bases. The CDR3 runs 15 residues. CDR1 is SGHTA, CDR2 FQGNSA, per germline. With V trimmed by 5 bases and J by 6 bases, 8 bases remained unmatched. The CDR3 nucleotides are TGTGCCAGCAGCCAGTCGGGAGGGTCCGCCGGGGAGCTGTTTTTT. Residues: CASSQSGGSAGELFF.

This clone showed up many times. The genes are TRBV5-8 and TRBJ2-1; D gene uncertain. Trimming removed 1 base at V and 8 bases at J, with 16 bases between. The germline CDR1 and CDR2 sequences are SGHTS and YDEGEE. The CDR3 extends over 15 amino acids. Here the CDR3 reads CASSLWAPQIHEQFF. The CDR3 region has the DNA TGTGCCAGCAGCTTGTGGGCACCCCAGATCCATGAGCAGTTCTTC.

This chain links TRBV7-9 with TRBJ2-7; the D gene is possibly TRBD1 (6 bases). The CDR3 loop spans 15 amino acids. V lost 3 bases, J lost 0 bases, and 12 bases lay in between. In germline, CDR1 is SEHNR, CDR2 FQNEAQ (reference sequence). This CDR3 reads CASSFTDRSSYEQYF. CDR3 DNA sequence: TGTGCCAGCAGCTTTACGGACAGAAGCTCCTACGAGCAGTACTTC.

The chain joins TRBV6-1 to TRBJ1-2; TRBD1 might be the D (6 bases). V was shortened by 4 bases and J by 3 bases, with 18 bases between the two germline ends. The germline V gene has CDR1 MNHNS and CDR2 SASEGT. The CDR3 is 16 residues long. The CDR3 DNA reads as TGTGCCAGCAGTGCCGGTACAGGGCAGCCACACTATGGCTACACCTTC. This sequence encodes CASSAGTGQPHYGYTF.

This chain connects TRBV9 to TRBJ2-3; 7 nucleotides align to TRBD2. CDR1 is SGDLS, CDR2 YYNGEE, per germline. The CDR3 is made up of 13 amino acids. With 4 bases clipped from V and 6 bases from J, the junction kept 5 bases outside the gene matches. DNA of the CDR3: TGTGCCAGCAGCACCGGGACTACGGATACGCAGTATTTT. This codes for CASSTGTTDTQYF.

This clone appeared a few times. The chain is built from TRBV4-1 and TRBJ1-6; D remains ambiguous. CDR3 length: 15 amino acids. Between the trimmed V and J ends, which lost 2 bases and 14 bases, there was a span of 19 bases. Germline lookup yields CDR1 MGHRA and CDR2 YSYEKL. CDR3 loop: CASSQTETVGWALHF. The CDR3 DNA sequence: TGCGCCAGCAGCCAAACCGAGACGGTGGGCTGGGCCCTCCACTTT.

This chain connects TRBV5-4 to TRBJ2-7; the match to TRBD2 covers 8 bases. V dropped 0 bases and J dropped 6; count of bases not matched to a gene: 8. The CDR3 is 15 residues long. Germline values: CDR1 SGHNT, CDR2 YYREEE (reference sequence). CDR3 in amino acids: CASSLAGPSGPEQYF. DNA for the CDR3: TGTGCCAGCAGCTTGGCCGGTCCTAGCGGGCCCGAGCAGTACTTC.

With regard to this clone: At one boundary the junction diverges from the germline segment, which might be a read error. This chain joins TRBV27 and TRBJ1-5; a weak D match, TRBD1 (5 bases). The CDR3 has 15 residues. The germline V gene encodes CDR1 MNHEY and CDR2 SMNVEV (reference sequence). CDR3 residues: CASSFLRDGNRPQHF. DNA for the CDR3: TGTGCCAGCAGTTTTCTCAGGGATGGCAATCGGCCCCAGCATTTT.

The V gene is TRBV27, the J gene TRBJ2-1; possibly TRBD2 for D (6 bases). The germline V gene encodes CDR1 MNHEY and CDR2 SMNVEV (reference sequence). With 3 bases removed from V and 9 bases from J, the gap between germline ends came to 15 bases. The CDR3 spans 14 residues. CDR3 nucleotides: TGTGCCAGCAGTTTTATAGCGGAGGGAGGTGAGCAGTTCTTC. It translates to CASSFIAEGGEQFF.

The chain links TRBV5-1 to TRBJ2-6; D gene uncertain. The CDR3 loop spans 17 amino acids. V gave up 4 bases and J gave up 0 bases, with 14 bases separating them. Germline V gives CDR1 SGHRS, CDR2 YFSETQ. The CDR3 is CASSQYWADSGANVLTF. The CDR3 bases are TGCGCCAGCAGCCAGTACTGGGCTGACTCTGGGGCCAACGTCCTGACTTTC.

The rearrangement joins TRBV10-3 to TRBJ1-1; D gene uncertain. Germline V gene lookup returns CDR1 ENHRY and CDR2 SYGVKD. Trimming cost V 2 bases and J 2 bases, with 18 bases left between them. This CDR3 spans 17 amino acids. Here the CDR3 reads CAISEAAGGRPNTEAFF. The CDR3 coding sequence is TGTGCCATCAGTGAGGCCGCGGGAGGCAGGCCAAACACTGAAGCTTTCTTT.

The CDR3 reads CASRSTGERLGTEAFF. The CDR3 DNA reads as TGTGCCAGCAGGTCTACAGGGGAGCGGCTGGGCACTGAAGCTTTCTTT. The rearrangement joins TRBV28 to TRBJ1-1, with 7 bases matching TRBD1. The V gene end was trimmed by 6 bases and the J gene end by 4 bases; junction bases not matched to a gene: 14. The germline gives CDR1 MDHEN, CDR2 SYDVKM. The CDR3 is 16 residues long.

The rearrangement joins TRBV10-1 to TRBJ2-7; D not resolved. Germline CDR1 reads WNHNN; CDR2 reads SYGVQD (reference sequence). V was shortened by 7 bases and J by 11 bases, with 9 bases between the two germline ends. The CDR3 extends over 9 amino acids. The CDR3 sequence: CASILREYF. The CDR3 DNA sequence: TGCGCCAGCATCCTCCGGGAGTACTTC.

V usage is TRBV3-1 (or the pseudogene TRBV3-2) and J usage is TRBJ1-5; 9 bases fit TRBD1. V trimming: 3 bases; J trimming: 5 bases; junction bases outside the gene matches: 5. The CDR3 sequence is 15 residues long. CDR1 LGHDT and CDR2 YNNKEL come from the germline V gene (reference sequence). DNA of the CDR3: TGTGCCAGCAGCCAGGGGACAGGGTCTCATCAGCCCCAGCATTTT. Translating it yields CASSQGTGSHQPQHF.

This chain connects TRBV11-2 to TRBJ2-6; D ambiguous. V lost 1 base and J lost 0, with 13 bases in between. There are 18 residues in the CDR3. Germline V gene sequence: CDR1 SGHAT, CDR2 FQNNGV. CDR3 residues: CASSLGLGPASGANVLTF. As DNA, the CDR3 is TGTGCCAGCAGCTTAGGTCTGGGCCCCGCCTCTGGGGCCAACGTCCTGACTTTC.

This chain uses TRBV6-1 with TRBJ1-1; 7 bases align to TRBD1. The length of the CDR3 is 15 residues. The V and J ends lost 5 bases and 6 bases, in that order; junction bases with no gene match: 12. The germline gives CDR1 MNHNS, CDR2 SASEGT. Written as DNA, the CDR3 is TGTGCCAGCAGTCACACGAGAACAGGGGCCGCTGAAGCTTTCTTT. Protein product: CASSHTRTGAAEAFF.

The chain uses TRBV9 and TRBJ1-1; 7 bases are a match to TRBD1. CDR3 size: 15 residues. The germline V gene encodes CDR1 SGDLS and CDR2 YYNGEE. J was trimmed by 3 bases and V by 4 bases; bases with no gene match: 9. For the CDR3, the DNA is TGTGCCAGCAGCTTCAGCGACAGGGATGACACTGAAGCTTTCTTT. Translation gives CASSFSDRDDTEAFF.

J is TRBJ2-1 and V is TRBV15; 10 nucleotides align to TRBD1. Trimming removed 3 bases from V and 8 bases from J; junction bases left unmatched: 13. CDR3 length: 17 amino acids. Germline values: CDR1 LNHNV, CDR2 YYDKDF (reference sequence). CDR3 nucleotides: TGTGCCACCAGCAGGGGAGTCAAGACAGGGGGCGTCGATGAGCAGTTCTTC. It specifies CATSRGVKTGGVDEQFF.

The CDR3 DNA sequence: TGCAGTGCTAGGGGCAGAGATACGCAGTATTTT. Its translation is CSARGRDTQYF. The chain carries TRBV20-1 and TRBJ2-3; D gene ambiguous. The CDR3 is 11 residues long. V was trimmed by 3 bases and J by 5 bases, leaving 6 bases between them. Germline V gene data show CDR1 as DFQATT and CDR2 as SNEGSKA (reference sequence).

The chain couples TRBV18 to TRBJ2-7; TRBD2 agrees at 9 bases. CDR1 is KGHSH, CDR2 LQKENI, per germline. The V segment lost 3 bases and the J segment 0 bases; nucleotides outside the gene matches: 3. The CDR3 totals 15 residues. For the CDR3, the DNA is TGTGCCAGCTCACCTGAGACTAGCGGCTCCTACGAGCAGTACTTC. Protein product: CASSPETSGSYEQYF.

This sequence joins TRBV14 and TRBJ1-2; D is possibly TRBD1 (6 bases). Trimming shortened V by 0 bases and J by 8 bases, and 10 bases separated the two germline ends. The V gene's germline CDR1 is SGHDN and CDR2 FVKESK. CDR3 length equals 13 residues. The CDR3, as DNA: TGTGCCAGCAGCCAAGACCAGGGGCACGGCTACACCTTC. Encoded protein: CASSQDQGHGYTF.

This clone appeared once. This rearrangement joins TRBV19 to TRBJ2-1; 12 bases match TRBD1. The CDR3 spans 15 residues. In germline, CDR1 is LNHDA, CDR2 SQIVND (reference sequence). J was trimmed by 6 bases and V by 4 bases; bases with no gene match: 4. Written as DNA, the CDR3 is TGTGCCAGTAGTACCGGGACAGGGGGCCTCAATGAGCAGTTCTTC. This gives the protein CASSTGTGGLNEQFF.

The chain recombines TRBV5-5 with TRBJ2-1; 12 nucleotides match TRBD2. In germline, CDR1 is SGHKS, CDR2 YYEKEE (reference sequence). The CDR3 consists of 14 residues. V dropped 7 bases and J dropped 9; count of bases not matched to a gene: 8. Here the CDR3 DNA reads TGTGCCAGCGGCCCTCTAGCGGGAGGGAGTGAGCAGTTCTTC. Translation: CASGPLAGGSEQFF.

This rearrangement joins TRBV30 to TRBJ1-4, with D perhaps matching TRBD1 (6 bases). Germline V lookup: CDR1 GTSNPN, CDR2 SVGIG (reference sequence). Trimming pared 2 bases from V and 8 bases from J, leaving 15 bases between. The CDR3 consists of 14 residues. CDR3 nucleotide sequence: TGTGCCTGGAGTAGGGGGGGCAACACGGAAAAACTGTTTTTT. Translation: CAWSRGGNTEKLFF.